Presented here are 17 T cell receptor beta chains from one specimen sequenced in a study of T-cell memory formation after mild COVID-19. Using its own MiXCR run on the 5' RACE reads, TCRdb lists one record per CDR3 protein. The sample includes about 290,000 distinct CDR3 sequences, 15% of them seen just once. Sequenced: PBMCs or a T cell subset sorted from them (not recorded which). These receptors came from a man between 18 and 35 years old who had mild COVID-19 (a few samples of this study predate the infection). Cell type and time point are not known.

This clonotype showed up many times. The chain is built from TRBV6-6 and TRBJ2-1, with 8 nucleotides matching TRBD2. The CDR3 consists of 17 residues. Trimming cost V 0 bases and J 3 bases; bases outside gene matches: 7. The V gene's germline CDR1 is MNHNY and CDR2 SVGAGI (reference sequence). This CDR3 is CASSYSSWRGVYNEQFF. For the CDR3, the DNA is TGTGCCAGCAGTTACTCGAGTTGGCGGGGGGTCTACAATGAGCAGTTCTTC.

This clonotype was detected ten times or more. This chain connects TRBV6-2 or TRBV6-3 to TRBJ2-3; D ambiguous. Germline-derived CDR1 and CDR2 are MNHEY and SVGEGT. Trimming cost V 2 bases and J 0 bases, with 3 bases left between them. The CDR3 spans 13 residues. CDR3 DNA sequence: TGTGCCAGCAGTTACCCCAGCACAGATACGCAGTATTTT. Encoded protein: CASSYPSTDTQYF.

The chain employs TRBV6-2 or TRBV6-3 and TRBJ2-5; TRBD2 aligns across 12 bases. CDR1 is MNHEY, CDR2 SVGEGT, per germline. The CDR3 is 17 residues long. V shed 5 bases and J 4 bases; nucleotides not matched to a gene: 11. The CDR3 sequence: CASSRKTSGGSGETQYF. In DNA, the CDR3 is TGTGCCAGCAGTCGTAAGACTAGCGGGGGTTCGGGAGAGACCCAGTACTTC.

This sequence joins TRBV5-1 and TRBJ2-1; no definite D call. Trimming stripped 4 bases from V and 0 bases from J, with 11 bases between. CDR1 and CDR2 from the germline V gene are SGHRS and YFSETQ. The CDR3 covers 15 residues. The CDR3 coding sequence is TGCGCCAGCAGCCCCAGGATCAGCTCCTACAATGAGCAGTTCTTC. This translates into CASSPRISSYNEQFF.

This clonotype has just a few counts. The chain uses TRBV20-1 and TRBJ1-1; 11 bases are shared with TRBD1. CDR3 size: 14 residues. V gave up 6 bases and J gave up 4 bases; unmatched junction bases: 7. Germline-derived CDR1 and CDR2 are DFQATT and SNEGSKA (reference sequence). The CDR3 here is CSAGGTGGFTEAFF. CDR3 coding DNA: TGCAGTGCGGGGGGGACAGGGGGTTTCACTGAAGCTTTCTTT.

This clonotype was counted only a few times. CDR3 DNA: TGTGCCAGCAGCGCAGAAGTCAATGAGCAGTTCTTC. It yields the protein CASSAEVNEQFF. The V call is TRBV9, the J call TRBJ2-1; no firm D call. V lost 3 bases and J lost 6, with 7 bases in between. In germline, CDR1 is SGDLS, CDR2 YYNGEE. The CDR3 has 12 amino acids.

The chain couples TRBV7-6 to TRBJ1-1; 11 bases fit TRBD1. J lost 1 base, V lost 6 bases, and 1 base had no gene match. CDR3 length: 14 residues. Germline V CDR1 and CDR2: SGHVS, FNYEAQ. The CDR3 loop reads CASRGTGGNTEAFF. The CDR3 coding sequence is TGTGCCAGCAGGGGGACAGGGGGGAACACTGAAGCTTTCTTT.

V usage is TRBV25-1 and J usage is TRBJ2-7, with D unresolved. The CDR3 has 14 residues. Germline V gives CDR1 MGHDK, CDR2 SYGVNS. The V gene lost 6 bases and the J gene lost 7 bases, with 19 bases spanning the gap. The CDR3 sequence is CASRRRLEFDEQYF. The DNA for the CDR3 is TGTGCCAGCAGGAGGCGGTTGGAGTTTGATGAGCAGTACTTC.

At least ten counts were recorded for this clonotype. V and J are TRBV6-5 and TRBJ2-1; 9 bases fit TRBD1. The CDR3 consists of 14 residues. Germline loops: CDR1 MNHEY, CDR2 SVGAGI. The junction had 5 bases not matched to a gene; V was cut back by 6 bases and J by 5 bases. In nucleotides, the CDR3 is TGTGCCAGCAGGGGGGACAGGGTGAACAATGAGCAGTTCTTC. This codes for CASRGDRVNNEQFF.

V and J are TRBV7-2 and TRBJ2-2; no clear D gene. This CDR3 comprises 15 residues. Trimming left V 0 bases short and J 7 bases short, with 12 bases between. Germline V gives CDR1 SGHTA, CDR2 FQGNSA. CDR3 in amino acids: CASSLAWWSGGELFF. The CDR3 DNA is TGTGCCAGCAGCTTAGCCTGGTGGTCCGGCGGGGAGCTGTTTTTT. Full variable domain (outside the CDR3, taken from reference TRBV7-2 and TRBJ2-2): GAGVSQSPSNKVTEKGKDVELRCDPISGHTALYWYRQSLGQGLEFLIYFQGNSAPDKSGLPSDRFSAERTGGSVSTLTIQRTQQEDSAVYLCASSLAWWSGGELFFGEGSRLTVL.

This clonotype was seen only a few times. This chain links TRBV28 with TRBJ1-1; TRBD1 might be the D (5 bases). Germline CDR1 reads MDHEN; CDR2 reads SYDVKM. This CDR3 has 11 residues. The ends were cut back, 9 bases at V and 5 bases at J, with 10 bases in the middle. The CDR3 DNA sequence: TGTGCCAGTGCAGGGTCGACTGAAGCTTTCTTT. Translating gives CASAGSTEAFF.

This clonotype has more than one count but fewer than ten. The J gene is TRBJ1-1, the V gene TRBV6-2 or TRBV6-3, with D possibly TRBD1 on 6 matching bases. Germline CDR1 MNHEY, CDR2 SVGEGT. The CDR3 runs 14 residues. The V end was cut by 6 bases, the J end by 1 base, with 12 bases between. For the CDR3, the DNA is TGTGCCAGCAGCCGACGGACAGCGAACACTGAAGCTTTCTTT. Translation gives CASSRRTANTEAFF.

This clonotype was detected ten times or more. The chain carries TRBV4-3 and TRBJ2-6; D is possibly TRBD1 (6 bases). Germline CDR1 is LGHNA and CDR2 is YSLEER. Deletions cut 3 bases from V and 5 bases from J, with 8 bases between. This CDR3 is 14 amino acids long. CDR3 protein: CASSQGARANVLTF. In DNA form, the CDR3 reads TGCGCCAGCAGCCAGGGGGCCAGGGCCAACGTCCTGACTTTC.

This clonotype appeared many times. J is TRBJ2-4 and V is TRBV7-2, with TRBD1 matching 9 bases. Germline-derived CDR1 and CDR2 are SGHTA and FQGNSA. V shed 4 bases, J shed 5 bases, and the junction held 0 bases outside the gene matches. This CDR3 comprises 13 residues. The CDR3: CASSYRGQNIQYF. CDR3 DNA: TGTGCCAGCAGCTACAGGGGGCAAAACATTCAGTACTTC.

The chain has TRBV5-1 and TRBJ2-7; unclear D gene. Germline lookup yields CDR1 SGHRS and CDR2 YFSETQ. There are 14 residues in the CDR3. CDR3 DNA sequence: TGCGCCAGCAGATTGGGCGTCTCTGAGTACGAGCAGTACGTC. As protein: CASRLGVSEYEQYV.

This clonotype was detected a few times. The chain links TRBV7-2 to TRBJ1-2; D is perhaps TRBD1 (5 bases). The V end was cut by 7 bases, the J end by 0 bases, with 15 bases between. There are 15 residues in the CDR3. Germline CDR1 SGHTA, CDR2 FQGNSA. CDR3 sequence (DNA): TGTGCCAGCACCACAGAGGGGTCAGCTAACTATGGCTACACCTTC. This encodes CASTTEGSANYGYTF.

Ten or more counts support this clonotype. The chain uses TRBV10-3 and TRBJ1-2; the D gene is possibly TRBD1 (5 bases). The CDR3 has 13 amino acids. Trimming took 6 bases from V and 1 from J, leaving 9 bases between them. CDR1 and CDR2 (germline): ENHRY, SYGVKD. The CDR3: CAIRGTDNYGYTF. CDR3 coding DNA: TGTGCCATCAGGGGGACTGATAACTATGGCTACACCTTC.